Listed here are 22 T cell receptor beta chains from one sample, sequenced in a study of cytomegalovirus exposure and HLA in healthy donors. PCR was performed using 60 Vbeta and 13 Jbeta primers. Profiling relied on immunoSEQ multiplex PCR, and the TCRdb table lists in-frame clones only, not all of them. The sample records approximately 200,000 clones, approximately 75% being singletons. Sequencing was done on a sample of PBMCs. The receptor source for this set is a man younger than 45 in good health and CMV-seropositive.

The chain recombines TRBV19 with TRBJ1-2; 11 bases align to TRBD1. V gave up 5 bases and J gave up 3 bases; unmatched junction bases: 5. Germline CDR1 reads LNHDA; CDR2 reads SQIVND (reference sequence). The CDR3 has 15 residues. CDR3 coding DNA: TGTGCCAGTAGTCGGACAGGGGGCGCGGACTATGGCTACACCTTC. Translating gives CASSRTGGADYGYTF.

The chain links TRBV4-3 to TRBJ2-2, with D possibly matching TRBD1 (6 bases). This CDR3 has 14 amino acids. Germline-derived CDR1 and CDR2 are LGHNA and YSLEER. V lost 5 bases and J 6 bases, leaving 13 bases between the germline ends. CDR3 in DNA: TGCGCCAGCAGCTATGAACAGGGAGCCGGGGAGCTGTTTTTT. It yields the protein CASSYEQGAGELFF.

The rearrangement uses TRBV6-6 and TRBJ1-6; D perhaps matches TRBD1 (5 bases). This CDR3 is built from 15 residues. The germline gives CDR1 MNHNY, CDR2 SVGAGI (reference sequence). Trimming took off 0 bases at V and 6 bases at J, with 9 bases between the two ends. The CDR3 loop is CASSYSQGANSPLHF. DNA of the CDR3: TGTGCCAGCAGTTACTCGCAGGGTGCTAATTCACCCCTCCACTTT.

The chain joins TRBV9 to TRBJ2-3; D unclear. This CDR3 region has 16 residues. Germline CDR1 SGDLS, CDR2 YYNGEE. V gave up 0 bases and J gave up 0 bases, with 11 bases separating them. As DNA, the CDR3 is TGTGCCAGCAGCGTAGGCGGAAACCCTAGCACAGATACGCAGTATTTT. This encodes CASSVGGNPSTDTQYF.

V gene TRBV9 combines with J gene TRBJ1-2; 8 bases fit TRBD1. From germline, CDR1 is SGDLS and CDR2 YYNGEE. Trimming removed 0 bases from V and 4 bases from J; junction bases left unmatched: 2. The CDR3 is 14 residues long. CDR3 protein: CASSVADRGYGYTF. The CDR3 bases are TGTGCCAGCAGCGTAGCTGACAGGGGCTATGGCTACACCTTC. Drawing the rest from reference TRBV9 and TRBJ1-2, the complete variable domain is DSGVTQTPKHLITATGQRVTLRCSPRSGDLSVYWYQQSLDQGLQFLIQYYNGEERAKGNILERFSAQQFPDLHSELNLSSLELGDSALYFCASSVADRGYGYTFGSGTRLTVV.

Comment on this clone: Compared with germline, one end of the junction differs, possibly owing to a read error. The V call is TRBV7-9, the J call TRBJ1-1; D unclear. The CDR3 totals 11 residues. CDR1 SEHNR and CDR2 FQNEAQ come from the germline V gene (reference sequence). CDR3 sequence (DNA): TGTTCCAGCAGTTCCTACACTGAAGCTTTCTTT. Its protein product is CSSSSYTEAFF.

V is TRBV29-1 and J is TRBJ1-1; D gene uncertain. Germline V gene data show CDR1 as SQVTM and CDR2 as ANQGSEA. Trimming removed 6 bases at V and 0 bases at J, with 11 bases between. The length of the CDR3 is 13 residues. CDR3 region: CSVRHGLNTEAFF. The CDR3 DNA reads TGCAGCGTCAGACACGGATTGAACACTGAAGCTTTCTTT. Based on the CDR3 plus reference TRBV29-1 and TRBJ1-1, the full variable domain is SAVISQKPSRDICQRGTSLTIQCQVDSQVTMMFWYRQQPGQSLTLIATANQGSEATYESGFVIDKFPISRPNLTFSTLTVSNMSPEDSSIYLCSVRHGLNTEAFFGQGTRLTVV.

This clone was picked up a small number of times. This chain uses TRBV30 with TRBJ2-2, with 8 positions matching TRBD2. The CDR3 is 14 amino acids. Germline V gene sequence: CDR1 GTSNPN, CDR2 SVGIG (reference sequence). V was pared by 2 bases and J by 3 bases, with 2 bases of the junction left unmatched. The CDR3 bases are TGTGCCTGGAGTCCGGGGGGGTACACCGGGGAGCTGTTTTTT. Its translation is CAWSPGGYTGELFF.

The chain recombines TRBV2 with TRBJ2-5; TRBD1 agrees at 7 bases. Unmatched junction bases numbered 11, after V lost 3 bases and J lost 1 base. This CDR3 comprises 17 residues. Germline V gene data show CDR1 as SNHLY and CDR2 as FYNNEI. The CDR3, as DNA: TGTGCCAGCAGTGATTTGGTGTGGGACAGACTCCAAGAGACCCAGTACTTC. It translates to CASSDLVWDRLQETQYF.

This chain uses TRBV30 with TRBJ2-5; 7 bases match TRBD1. Germline values: CDR1 GTSNPN, CDR2 SVGIG (reference sequence). This CDR3 contains 14 residues. V lost 0 bases to trimming and J lost 4 bases; unmatched junction nucleotides: 5. The CDR3 sequence is CAWSVKGGRETQYF. The CDR3 DNA reads as TGTGCCTGGAGTGTAAAAGGGGGCAGAGAGACCCAGTACTTC. Looking up the rest from reference TRBV30 and TRBJ2-5 gives the full variable domain: SQTIHQWPATLVQPVGSPLSLECTVEGTSNPNLYWYRQAAGRGLQLLFYSVGIGQISSEVPQNLSASRPQDRQFILSSKKLLLSDSGFYLCAWSVKGGRETQYFGPGTRLLVL.

This chain links TRBV6-4 with TRBJ2-7; D unclear. Per the germline V gene, CDR1 is MRHNA and CDR2 is SNTAGT. The germline V and J ends were trimmed by 0 bases and 0 bases, with 9 bases remaining between them. The CDR3 has 15 amino acids. This chain's CDR3 is CASSDSQEYSYEQYF. The CDR3 DNA reads TGTGCCAGCAGTGACTCGCAGGAATACTCCTACGAGCAGTACTTC.

The count of this clone is one. The same CDR3 can be traced to other DNA sequences in this sample. The V and J genes are TRBV19 and TRBJ2-5; the D is unclear. Germline CDR1 reads LNHDA; CDR2 reads SQIVND (reference sequence). V shed 1 base and J shed 4 bases, with 4 bases lying between them. The CDR3 is made up of 12 amino acids. The CDR3 here is CASSIGGETQYF. CDR3 coding DNA: TGTGCCAGTAGTATAGGAGGAGAGACCCAGTACTTC.

The chain carries TRBV7-2 and TRBJ2-7, with 10 positions matching TRBD2. Germline V lookup: CDR1 SGHTA, CDR2 FQGNSA. The CDR3 runs 14 residues. V lost 5 bases, J lost 6 bases, and 7 bases stayed unmatched. The CDR3 is CASSPTSGLSEQYF. In DNA form, the CDR3 reads TGTGCCAGCAGCCCGACTAGCGGGCTCAGCGAGCAGTACTTC.

V gene TRBV6-1 combines with J gene TRBJ2-7; 7 bases agree with TRBD1. The CDR3 extends over 13 amino acids. The junction had 10 bases not matched to a gene; V was cut back by 4 bases and J by 10 bases. Germline values: CDR1 MNHNS, CDR2 SASEGT. In DNA, the CDR3 is TGTGCCAGCAGTGTCACCAAGGACAGGCCCCAGTACTTC. It yields the protein CASSVTKDRPQYF.

This sequence joins TRBV13 and TRBJ2-5; D might be TRBD2 (7 bases). The CDR3 has 14 amino acids. V was cut by 1 base and J by 5 bases, with 11 bases left in between. Germline CDR1 is PRHDT and CDR2 is FYEKMQ (reference sequence). This chain's CDR3 is CASSLAGGRETQYF. The DNA of the CDR3 is TGTGCCAGCAGCTTAGCGGGGGGCCGGGAGACCCAGTACTTC. Combining the CDR3 with reference TRBV13 and TRBJ2-5 gives the whole variable domain AAGVIQSPRHLIKEKRETATLKCYPIPRHDTVYWYQQGPGQDPQFLISFYEKMQSDKGSIPDRFSAQQFSDYHSELNMSSLELGDSALYFCASSLAGGRETQYFGPGTRLLVL.

This clone was counted only a few times. This chain connects TRBV11-3 to TRBJ1-1, with unresolved D. V gave up 4 bases and J gave up 1 base, with 7 bases separating them. Germline V gene sequence: CDR1 SGHNT, CDR2 YENEEA. The CDR3 sequence is 13 residues long. The CDR3 here is CASSYQENTEAFF. CDR3 DNA: TGTGCCAGCAGCTACCAGGAGAACACTGAAGCTTTCTTT.

The chain links TRBV25-1 to TRBJ2-5, with 10 positions matching TRBD1. The J call may be wrong; the DNA end is better matched by TRBJ2-7. Germline lookup yields CDR1 MGHDK and CDR2 SYGVNS. This CDR3 region has 18 residues. In nucleotides, the CDR3 is TGTGCCAGCAGTGAACTCAACGCGCCGGGACAGGGGAACTACGAGCAGTACTTC. Its translation is CASSELNAPGQGNYEQYF.

This clone has just a few counts. V gene TRBV29-1 combines with J gene TRBJ1-1, with D maybe TRBD1 (5 bases). The CDR3 extends over 11 amino acids. The germline gives CDR1 SQVTM, CDR2 ANQGSEA. Deletions cut 4 bases from V and 13 bases from J, with 16 bases between. The CDR3 here is CSVVGGIGVFF. The CDR3 DNA follows: TGCAGCGTTGTGGGGGGAATTGGCGTTTTCTTT.

The chain couples TRBV15 to TRBJ1-1; D gene unclear. V gave up 1 base and J gave up 6 bases, with 9 bases separating them. From germline, CDR1 is LNHNV and CDR2 YYDKDF (reference sequence). CDR3 length equals 13 residues. For the CDR3, the DNA is TGTGCCACCAGCAGAGTGGGAGAAGCTGAAGCTTTCTTT. Residues: CATSRVGEAEAFF.

This sequence joins TRBV5-6 and TRBJ2-1, with 9 bases identical to TRBD1. V was clipped by 4 bases and J by 4 bases; unmatched bases: 3. Germline V gives CDR1 SGHDT, CDR2 YYEEEE. This CDR3 region has 14 residues. CDR3: CASSPTGGYNEQFF. CDR3 DNA: TGTGCCAGCAGCCCGACAGGGGGTTACAATGAGCAGTTCTTC.

V gene TRBV7-2 combines with J gene TRBJ2-1, with D maybe TRBD1 (5 bases). CDR3 length: 12 amino acids. V lost 0 bases, J lost 10 bases, and 7 bases lay in between. Germline CDR1 is SGHTA and CDR2 is FQGNSA. For the CDR3, the DNA is TGTGCCAGCAGCTTAGCGAAGGGGGAGCAGTTCTTC. This sequence encodes CASSLAKGEQFF.

This sequence joins TRBV27 and TRBJ1-2; the D gene is possibly TRBD1 (5 bases). The length of the CDR3 is 13 residues. The V gene lost 2 bases and the J gene lost 2 bases, with 6 bases spanning the gap. Germline V CDR1 and CDR2: MNHEY, SMNVEV (reference sequence). CDR3 nucleotide sequence: TGTGCCAGCAGTTTAGGGGGGAACTATGGCTACACCTTC. It yields the protein CASSLGGNYGYTF.